Presented here are 18 T cell receptor beta chains from one specimen sequenced in a study of glioma-infiltrating T cells. TCR alpha and beta CDR3 regions were amplified from RNA using iRepertoire nested multiplex PCR. TCRdb itself ran the multiplex PCR reads through MiXCR, one entry per CDR3 protein. The sample lists more than 95,000 distinct CDR3 sequences; roughly 20% were seen once. The sample consisted of glioma tissue, nonneoplastic brain tissue, or PBMCs (not recorded which). The origin of the receptors is a human donor with low-grade glioma or glioblastoma, undergoing nonglioma brain surgery, or in good health (not recorded which).

Concerning this clonotype itself: This sequence may be a read error, since a much larger clone differs from it by one base. The chain uses TRBV10-3 and TRBJ1-1; tentatively, D is TRBD1 (5 bases). V dropped 10 bases and J dropped 4 bases, with 16 bases sitting between them. Germline V lookup: CDR1 ENHRY, CDR2 SYGVKD. The length of the CDR3 is 13 residues. The CDR3 region has the DNA TGTGCCACCAACTACAGAGGGGCCACTGAAGCTTTCTTT. It translates to CATNYRGATEAFF.

Ten or more counts support this clonotype. The V gene is TRBV2, the J gene TRBJ1-6, with D possibly being TRBD1 (5 bases). The CDR3 is made up of 14 amino acids. The V gene lost 6 bases and the J gene lost 10 bases, with 16 bases spanning the gap. Germline CDR1 SNHLY, CDR2 FYNNEI. Here the CDR3 reads CASRPQREGSPLHF. DNA for the CDR3: TGTGCCAGCAGGCCCCAGAGGGAGGGGTCACCCCTCCACTTT.

Note on this clonotype: A read error is possible here, since a much larger clone lies one base away. Since the CDR3 does not end with the conserved phenylalanine or tryptophan, this likely comes from a read error. The chain couples TRBV18 to TRBJ2-7; D remains ambiguous. V dropped 2 bases and J dropped 3 bases, with 11 bases sitting between them. The CDR3 length is 14 residues. The germline CDR1 and CDR2 sequences are KGHSH and LQKENI. The CDR3 DNA reads TGTGCCAGCTCACCAAGCTCCCCGAGCTACGAGCAGTACCTC. This gives the protein CASSPSSPSYEQYL.

The genes are TRBV6-1 and TRBJ2-6, with D perhaps TRBD1 (6 bases). Germline V gene sequence: CDR1 MNHNS, CDR2 SASEGT. The CDR3 is 15 amino acids. The V end was cut by 6 bases, the J end by 1 base, with 10 bases between. The chain's CDR3 is CASRHQGSGANVLTF. CDR3 nucleotides: TGTGCCAGCAGACACCAGGGGTCTGGGGCCAACGTCCTGACTTTC.

V is TRBV12-3 or TRBV12-4 and J is TRBJ1-2; D not certain. With 4 bases removed from V and 0 bases from J, the gap between germline ends came to 9 bases. This CDR3 has 14 amino acids. The CDR3 bases are TGTGCCAGCAGTTCACCCGGGACTAACTATGGCTACACCTTC. Its protein product is CASSSPGTNYGYTF.

This clonotype was seen at least ten times. The V gene is TRBV4-3, the J gene TRBJ2-7; 7 bases line up with TRBD2. After removal of 4 bases from V and 0 bases from J, the junction contained 3 bases not matched to a gene. This CDR3 is 14 amino acids long. The germline CDR1 and CDR2 sequences are LGHNA and YSLEER. The DNA of the CDR3 is TGCGCCAGCAGCCCAACTAGCGTCTCCTACGAGCAGTACTTC. Its translation: CASSPTSVSYEQYF.

There are many counts of this clonotype. The genes are TRBV2 and TRBJ1-6; 7 bases agree with TRBD1. The CDR3 length is 16 residues. Trimming removed 7 bases from V and 7 bases from J; junction bases left unmatched: 13. Germline lookup yields CDR1 SNHLY and CDR2 FYNNEI. The CDR3 coding sequence is TGTGCCAGCAAGATACGGCTGGGGACAGCCAATTCACCCCTCCACTTT. Its translation is CASKIRLGTANSPLHF.

The J gene is TRBJ2-4, the V gene TRBV5-6, with TRBD2 matching 11 bases. This CDR3 comprises 17 residues. The ends lost 2 bases at V and 0 bases at J; junction bases unmatched: 4. Per the germline V gene, CDR1 is SGHDT and CDR2 is YYEEEE. CDR3 DNA: TGTGCCAGCAGCTTACCGGGACTAGCGGAAGCCAAAAACATTCAGTACTTC. It encodes CASSLPGLAEAKNIQYF.

This clonotype was observed many times. The chain joins TRBV6-1 to TRBJ2-7; D gene ambiguous. This CDR3 region has 13 residues. The V end was cut by 5 bases, the J end by 1 base, with 9 bases between. In germline, CDR1 is MNHNS, CDR2 SASEGT. The CDR3 sequence: CASSYSSSYEQYF. The CDR3 bases are TGTGCCAGCAGTTACAGCTCTTCCTACGAGCAGTACTTC.

This clonotype showed up many times. CDR3: CASSQEDRGYTF. The CDR3 region has the DNA TGTGCCAGCAGCCAAGAGGATAGAGGCTACACCTTC. The rearrangement joins TRBV3-1 to TRBJ1-2; D unclear. This CDR3 is built from 12 residues. Per the germline V gene, CDR1 is LGHDT and CDR2 is YNNKEL (reference sequence). V was pared by 0 bases and J by 8 bases, with 7 bases between. Based on the CDR3 plus reference TRBV3-1 and TRBJ1-2, the full variable domain is DTAVSQTPKYLVTQMGNDKSIKCEQNLGHDTMYWYKQDSKKFLKIMFSYNNKELIINETVPNRFSPKSPDKAHLNLHINSLELGDSAVYFCASSQEDRGYTFGSGTRLTVV.

Many counts were recorded for this clonotype. The rearrangement joins TRBV3-1 to TRBJ2-7; D is possibly TRBD1 (7 bases). Germline assignment: CDR1 LGHDT and CDR2 YNNKEL (reference sequence). Trimming shortened V by 1 base and J by 3 bases, and 10 bases separated the two germline ends. The CDR3 spans 14 residues. Written as DNA, the CDR3 is TGTGCCAGCAGCCAAGGACAGGGAGGCTACGAGCAGTACTTC. It encodes CASSQGQGGYEQYF.

To note about this clonotype: Given a much more abundant clone one base away, this may be a read error. The chain joins TRBV2 to TRBJ2-3, with 7 bases that match TRBD2. V lost 7 bases, J lost 2 bases, and 9 bases stayed unmatched. Germline lookup yields CDR1 SNHLY and CDR2 FYNNEI. The CDR3 spans 15 residues. The CDR3, as DNA: TGTGCCAGCACCCTTAGCGGGTGTCCCACAGATACGCAGTATTTT. It is translated as CASTLSGCPTDTQYF.

V is TRBV7-9 and J is TRBJ2-1; D gene ambiguous. Looked up from germline, CDR1 is SEHNR and CDR2 is FQNEAQ (reference sequence). Trimming took off 5 bases at V and 5 bases at J, with 10 bases between the two ends. CDR3 length: 13 residues. CDR3 coding DNA: TGTGCCAGCAGCAGGGTAACCCACAATGAGCAGTTCTTC. Its translation is CASSRVTHNEQFF.

The chain joins TRBV12-3 or TRBV12-4 to TRBJ2-7; D may match TRBD1 or TRBD2 (5 bases each). The V end was cut by 6 bases, the J end by 9 bases, with 24 bases between. This CDR3 has 15 amino acids. The DNA for the CDR3 is TGTGCCAGCAGCCGGTTATTGTCACGCACTGGGGGGCAGTACTTC. It codes for CASSRLLSRTGGQYF.

The table lists this clonotype with a few counts. A much more abundant neighbour one base away suggests this may be a read error. The rearrangement links TRBV7-2 to TRBJ2-1, with D perhaps matching TRBD1 (5 bases). The V gene's germline CDR1 is SGHTA and CDR2 FQGNSA. The CDR3 has 15 residues. In DNA, the CDR3 is TGTGTCAGCAGCCCCGGACATCCCTCCTACAATGAGCAGTTCTTC. This encodes CVSSPGHPSYNEQFF.

DNA for the CDR3: TGTGCCAGCACCGGTCTGTTACCAGAGACCCAGTACTTC. As protein: CASTGLLPETQYF. The gene calls are TRBV3-1 and TRBJ2-5; no firm D call. Germline loops: CDR1 LGHDT, CDR2 YNNKEL (reference sequence). Trimming stripped 7 bases from V and 4 bases from J, with 13 bases between. This CDR3 has 13 amino acids.

This clonotype was detected ten times or more. Germline and junction disagree at one end, which may indicate a read error. This chain links TRBV6-2 or TRBV6-3 with TRBJ2-7; TRBD2 matches 7 bases. The CDR3 spans 14 residues. Looked up from germline, CDR1 is MNHEY and CDR2 is SVGEGT. For the CDR3, the DNA is TGTGCCAGTCAACACTCGCGGGGGAAGTACGATCAGTACTTC. Its translation: CASQHSRGKYDQYF.

The chain is built from TRBV3-1 and TRBJ2-3; 12 bases map to TRBD2. J lost 4 bases, V lost 4 bases, and 6 bases had no gene match. Germline V lookup: CDR1 LGHDT, CDR2 YNNKEL (reference sequence). CDR3 size: 16 residues. In DNA form, the CDR3 reads TGTGCCAGCAGCCCGACTAGCGGGAGAGGATCAGATACGCAGTATTTT. It is translated as CASSPTSGRGSDTQYF.